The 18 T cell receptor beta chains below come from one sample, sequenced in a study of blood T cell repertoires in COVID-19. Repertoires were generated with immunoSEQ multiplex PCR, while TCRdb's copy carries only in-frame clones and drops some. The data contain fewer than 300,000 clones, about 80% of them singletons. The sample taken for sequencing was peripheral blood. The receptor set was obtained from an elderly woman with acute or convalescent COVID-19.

DNA of the CDR3: TGTGCCAGCAGCCAAACCCCGGGACTAGGGTCCCCCAATGAGCAGTTCTTC. This codes for CASSQTPGLGSPNEQFF. The chain has TRBV3-1 (or the pseudogene TRBV3-2) and TRBJ2-1, with TRBD2 matching 8 bases. J lost 6 bases, V lost 2 bases, and 12 bases had no gene match. This CDR3 has 17 amino acids. Germline V lookup: CDR1 LGHDT, CDR2 YNNKEL (reference sequence).

CDR3 in DNA: TGTGCCAGCAGCTTAGTTGGGACTAGCGGGGGCGGAGAGACCCAGTACTTC. Encoded protein: CASSLVGTSGGGETQYF. The rearrangement uses TRBV7-8 and TRBJ2-5, with TRBD2 matching over 14 bases. This CDR3 comprises 17 residues. With 1 base clipped from V and 4 bases from J, the junction kept 5 bases outside the gene matches. From germline, CDR1 is SGHVS and CDR2 FQNEAQ.

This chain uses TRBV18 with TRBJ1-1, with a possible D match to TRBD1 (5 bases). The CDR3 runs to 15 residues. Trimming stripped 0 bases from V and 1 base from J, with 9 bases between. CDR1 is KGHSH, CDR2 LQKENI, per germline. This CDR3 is CASSPPGGSNTEAFF. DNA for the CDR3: TGTGCCAGCTCACCACCGGGGGGTTCGAACACTGAAGCTTTCTTT.

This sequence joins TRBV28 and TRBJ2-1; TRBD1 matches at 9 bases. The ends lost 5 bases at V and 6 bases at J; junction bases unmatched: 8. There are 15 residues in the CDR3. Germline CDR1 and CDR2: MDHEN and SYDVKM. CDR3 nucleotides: TGTGCCAGCAGTCCCTGGGGGACAGGGTTCAATGAGCAGTTCTTC. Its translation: CASSPWGTGFNEQFF.

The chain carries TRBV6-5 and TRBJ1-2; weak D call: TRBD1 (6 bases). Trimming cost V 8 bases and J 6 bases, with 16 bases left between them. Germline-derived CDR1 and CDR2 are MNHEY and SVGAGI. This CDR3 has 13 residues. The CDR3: CASRLSGGNGYTF. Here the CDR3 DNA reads TGTGCCAGCCGTCTGAGTGGGGGCAATGGCTACACCTTC.

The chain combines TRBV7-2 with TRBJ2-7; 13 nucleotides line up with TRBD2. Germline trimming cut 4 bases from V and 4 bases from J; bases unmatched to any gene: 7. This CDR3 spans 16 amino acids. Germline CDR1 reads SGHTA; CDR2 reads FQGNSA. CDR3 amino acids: CASSSKLAGGRYEQYF. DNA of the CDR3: TGTGCCAGCAGCTCCAAACTAGCGGGGGGGCGTTACGAGCAGTACTTC.

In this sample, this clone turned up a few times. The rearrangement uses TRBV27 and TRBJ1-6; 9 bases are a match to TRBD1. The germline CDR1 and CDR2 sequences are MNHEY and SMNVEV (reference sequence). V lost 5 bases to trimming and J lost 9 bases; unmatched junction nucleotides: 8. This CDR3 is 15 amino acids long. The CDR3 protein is CASSPGTGPASPLHF. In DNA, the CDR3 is TGTGCCAGCAGTCCTGGGACAGGGCCGGCTTCACCCCTCCACTTT.

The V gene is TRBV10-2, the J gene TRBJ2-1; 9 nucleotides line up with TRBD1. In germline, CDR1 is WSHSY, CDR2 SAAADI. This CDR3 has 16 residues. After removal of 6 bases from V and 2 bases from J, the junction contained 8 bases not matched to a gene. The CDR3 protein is CASRKGQGGTYNEQFF. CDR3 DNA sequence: TGCGCCAGCAGGAAGGGACAGGGAGGAACCTACAATGAGCAGTTCTTC.

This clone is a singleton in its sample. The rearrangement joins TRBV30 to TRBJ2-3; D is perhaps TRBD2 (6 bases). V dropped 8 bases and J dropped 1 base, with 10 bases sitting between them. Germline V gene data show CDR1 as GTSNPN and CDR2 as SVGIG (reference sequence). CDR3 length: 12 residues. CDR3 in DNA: TGTGCCGTGGGACTGGGCACAGATACGCAGTATTTT. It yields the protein CAVGLGTDTQYF.

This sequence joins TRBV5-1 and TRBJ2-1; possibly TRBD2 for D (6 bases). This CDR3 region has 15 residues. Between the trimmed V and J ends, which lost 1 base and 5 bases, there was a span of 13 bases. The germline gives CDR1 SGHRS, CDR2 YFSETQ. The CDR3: CASSLSSGPNNEQFF. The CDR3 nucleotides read TGCGCCAGCAGCTTGTCGAGCGGGCCGAACAATGAGCAGTTCTTC.

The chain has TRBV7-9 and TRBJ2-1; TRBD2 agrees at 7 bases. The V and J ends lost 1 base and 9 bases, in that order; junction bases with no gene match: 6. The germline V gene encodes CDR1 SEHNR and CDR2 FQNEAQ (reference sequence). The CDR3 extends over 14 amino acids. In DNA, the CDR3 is TGTGCCAGCAGCTTAGAGACTAGCAGGACTGAGCAGTTCTTC. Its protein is CASSLETSRTEQFF. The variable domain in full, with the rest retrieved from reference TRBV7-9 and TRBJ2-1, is DTGVSQNPRHKITKRGQNVTFRCDPISEHNRLYWYRQTLGQGPEFLTYFQNEAQLEKSRLLSDRFSAERPKGSFSTLEIQRTEQGDSAMYLCASSLETSRTEQFFGPGTRLTVL.

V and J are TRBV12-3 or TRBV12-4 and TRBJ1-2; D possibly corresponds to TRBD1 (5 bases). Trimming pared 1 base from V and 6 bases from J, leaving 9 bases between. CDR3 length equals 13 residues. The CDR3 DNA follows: TGTGCCAGCAGTTTAGTCAGACAGAATGGCTACACCTTC. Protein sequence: CASSLVRQNGYTF.

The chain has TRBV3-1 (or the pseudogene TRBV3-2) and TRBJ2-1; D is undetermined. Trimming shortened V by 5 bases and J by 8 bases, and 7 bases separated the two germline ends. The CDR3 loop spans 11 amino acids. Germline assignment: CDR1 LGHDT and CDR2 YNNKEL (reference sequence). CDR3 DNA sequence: TGTGCCAGCAGCATCCGGGATGAGCAGTTCTTC. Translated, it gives CASSIRDEQFF.

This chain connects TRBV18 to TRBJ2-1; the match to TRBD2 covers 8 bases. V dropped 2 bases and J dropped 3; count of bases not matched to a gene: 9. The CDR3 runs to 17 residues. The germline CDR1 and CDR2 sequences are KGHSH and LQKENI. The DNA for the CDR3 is TGTGCCAGCTCACCAAGGTTATCGCGGGGGGTCTACAATGAGCAGTTCTTC. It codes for CASSPRLSRGVYNEQFF.

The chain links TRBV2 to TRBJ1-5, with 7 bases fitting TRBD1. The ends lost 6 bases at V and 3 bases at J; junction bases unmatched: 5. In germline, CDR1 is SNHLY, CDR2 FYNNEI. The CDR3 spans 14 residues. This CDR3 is CASSGQEYNQPQHF. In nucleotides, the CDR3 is TGTGCCAGCAGCGGACAGGAGTACAATCAGCCCCAGCATTTT.

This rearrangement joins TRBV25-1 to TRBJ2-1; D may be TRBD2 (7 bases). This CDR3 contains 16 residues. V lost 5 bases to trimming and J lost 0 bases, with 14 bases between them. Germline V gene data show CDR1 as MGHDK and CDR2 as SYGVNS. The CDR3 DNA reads TGTGCCAGCAGTCCCAGGGGCGGGGGCTCCTACAATGAGCAGTTCTTC. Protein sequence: CASSPRGGGSYNEQFF.

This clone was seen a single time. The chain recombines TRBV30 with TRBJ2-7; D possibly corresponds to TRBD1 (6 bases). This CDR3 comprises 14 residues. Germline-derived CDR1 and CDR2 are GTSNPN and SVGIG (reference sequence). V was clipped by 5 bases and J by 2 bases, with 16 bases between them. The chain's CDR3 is CAWQDGTKAYEQYF. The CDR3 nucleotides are TGTGCCTGGCAGGACGGGACAAAGGCCTACGAGCAGTACTTC.

CDR3 coding DNA: TGTGCCAGTAGCCATGCCCCGACAGGGATCGCTGAAGCTTTCTTT. Translation gives CASSHAPTGIAEAFF. The chain links TRBV19 to TRBJ1-1; 7 positions match TRBD1. The V gene's germline CDR1 is LNHDA and CDR2 SQIVND (reference sequence). V dropped 6 bases and J dropped 6; count of bases not matched to a gene: 13. CDR3 size: 15 residues. Drawing the rest from reference TRBV19 and TRBJ1-1, the complete variable domain is DGGITQSPKYLFRKEGQNVTLSCEQNLNHDAMYWYRQDPGQGLRLIYYSQIVNDFQKGDIAEGYSVSREKKESFPLTVTSAQKNPTAFYLCASSHAPTGIAEAFFGQGTRLTVV.